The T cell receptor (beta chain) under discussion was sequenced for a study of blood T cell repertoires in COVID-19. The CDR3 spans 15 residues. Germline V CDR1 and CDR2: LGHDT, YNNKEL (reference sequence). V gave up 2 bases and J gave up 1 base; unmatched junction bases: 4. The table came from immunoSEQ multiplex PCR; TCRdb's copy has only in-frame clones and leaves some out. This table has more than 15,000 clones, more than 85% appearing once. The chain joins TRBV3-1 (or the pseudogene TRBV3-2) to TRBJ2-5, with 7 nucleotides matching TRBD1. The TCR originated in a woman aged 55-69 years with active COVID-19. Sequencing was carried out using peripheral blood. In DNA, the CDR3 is TGTGCCAGCAGCCAAAGGGGGCAGATCCAAGAGACCCAGTACTTC. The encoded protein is CASSQRGQIQETQYF.